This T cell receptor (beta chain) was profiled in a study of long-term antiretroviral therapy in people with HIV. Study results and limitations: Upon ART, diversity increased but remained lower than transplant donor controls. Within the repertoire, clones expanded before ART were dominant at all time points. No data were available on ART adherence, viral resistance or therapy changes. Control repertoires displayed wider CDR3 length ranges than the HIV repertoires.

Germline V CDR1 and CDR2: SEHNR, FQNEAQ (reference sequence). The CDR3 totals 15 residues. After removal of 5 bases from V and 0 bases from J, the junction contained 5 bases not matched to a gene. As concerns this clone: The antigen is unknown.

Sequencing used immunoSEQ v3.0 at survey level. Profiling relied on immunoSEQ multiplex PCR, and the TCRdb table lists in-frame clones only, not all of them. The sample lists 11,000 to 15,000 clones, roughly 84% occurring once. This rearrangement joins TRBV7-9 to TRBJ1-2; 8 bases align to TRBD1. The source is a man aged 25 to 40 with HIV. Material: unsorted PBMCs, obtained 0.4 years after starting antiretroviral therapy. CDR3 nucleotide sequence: TGTGCCAGCAGCCCGCGGACAGGGACTAACTATGGCTACACCTTC. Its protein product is CASSPRTGTNYGYTF.